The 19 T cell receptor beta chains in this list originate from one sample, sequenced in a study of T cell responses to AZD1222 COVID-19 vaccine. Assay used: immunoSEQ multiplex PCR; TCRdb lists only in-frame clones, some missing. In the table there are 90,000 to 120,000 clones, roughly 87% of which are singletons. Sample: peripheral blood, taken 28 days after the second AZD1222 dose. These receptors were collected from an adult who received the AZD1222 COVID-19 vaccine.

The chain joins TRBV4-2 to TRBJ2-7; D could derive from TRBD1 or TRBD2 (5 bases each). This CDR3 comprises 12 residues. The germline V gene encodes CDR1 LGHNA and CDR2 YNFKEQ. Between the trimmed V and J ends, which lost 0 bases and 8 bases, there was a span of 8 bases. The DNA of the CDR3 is TGTGCCAGCAGCCAAGATCGGGGACAGCAGTACTTC. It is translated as CASSQDRGQQYF.

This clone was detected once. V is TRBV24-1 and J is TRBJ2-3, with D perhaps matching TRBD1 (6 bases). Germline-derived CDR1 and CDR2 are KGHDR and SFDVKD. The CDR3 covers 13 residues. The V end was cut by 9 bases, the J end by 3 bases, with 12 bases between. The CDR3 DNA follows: TGTGCCACCGCACAGGGAGAGACAGATACGCAGTATTTT. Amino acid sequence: CATAQGETDTQYF.

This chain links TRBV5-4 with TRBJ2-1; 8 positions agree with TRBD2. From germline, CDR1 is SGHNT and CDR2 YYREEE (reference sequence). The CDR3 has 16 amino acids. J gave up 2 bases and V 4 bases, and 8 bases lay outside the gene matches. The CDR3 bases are TGTGCCAGCAGCGGCAAGGAGCGGGGGCCCTACAATGAGCAGTTCTTC. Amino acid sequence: CASSGKERGPYNEQFF.

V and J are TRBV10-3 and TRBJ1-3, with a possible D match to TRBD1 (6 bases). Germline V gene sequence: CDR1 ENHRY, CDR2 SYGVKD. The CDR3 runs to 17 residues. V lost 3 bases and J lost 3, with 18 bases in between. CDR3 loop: CAISDRQGTRGGNTIYF. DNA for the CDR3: TGTGCCATCAGTGACCGGCAGGGGACAAGGGGTGGAAACACCATATATTTT.

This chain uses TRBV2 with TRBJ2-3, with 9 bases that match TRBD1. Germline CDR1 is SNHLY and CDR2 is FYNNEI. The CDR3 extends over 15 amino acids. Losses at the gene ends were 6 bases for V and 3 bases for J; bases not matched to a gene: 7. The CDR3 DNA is TGTGCCAGCAGGGGAGGGACAGGGCTAACAGATACGCAGTATTTT. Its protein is CASRGGTGLTDTQYF.

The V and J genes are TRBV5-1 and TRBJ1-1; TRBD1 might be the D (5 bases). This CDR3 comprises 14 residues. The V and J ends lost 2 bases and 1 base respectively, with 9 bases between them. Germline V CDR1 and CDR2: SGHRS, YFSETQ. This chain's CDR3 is CASSFGGENTEAFF. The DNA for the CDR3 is TGCGCCAGCAGCTTCGGGGGGGAGAACACTGAAGCTTTCTTT. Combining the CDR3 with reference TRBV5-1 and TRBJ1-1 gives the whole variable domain KAGVTQTPRYLIKTRGQQVTLSCSPISGHRSVSWYQQTPGQGLQFLFEYFSETQRNKGNFPGRFSGRQFSNSRSEMNVSTLELGDSALYLCASSFGGENTEAFFGQGTRLTVV.

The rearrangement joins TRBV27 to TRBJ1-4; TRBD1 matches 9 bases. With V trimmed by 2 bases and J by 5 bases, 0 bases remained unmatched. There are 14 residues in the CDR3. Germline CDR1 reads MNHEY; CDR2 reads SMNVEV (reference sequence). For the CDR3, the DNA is TGTGCCAGCAGTTTAGACAGGGGGAATGAAAAACTGTTTTTT. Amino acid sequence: CASSLDRGNEKLFF. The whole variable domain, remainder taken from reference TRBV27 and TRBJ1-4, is EAQVTQNPRYLITVTGKKLTVTCSQNMNHEYMSWYRQDPGLGLRQIYYSMNVEVTDKGDVPEGYKVSRKEKRNFPLILESPSPNQTSLYFCASSLDRGNEKLFFGSGTQLSVL.

The CDR3 spells CSVPWAESSTEAFF. The CDR3, as DNA: TGCAGCGTGCCTTGGGCGGAATCGAGTACTGAAGCTTTCTTT. The gene calls are TRBV29-1 and TRBJ1-1; no definite D call. CDR3 length equals 14 residues. The V gene's germline CDR1 is SQVTM and CDR2 ANQGSEA. V gave up 6 bases and J gave up 5 bases, with 19 bases separating them.

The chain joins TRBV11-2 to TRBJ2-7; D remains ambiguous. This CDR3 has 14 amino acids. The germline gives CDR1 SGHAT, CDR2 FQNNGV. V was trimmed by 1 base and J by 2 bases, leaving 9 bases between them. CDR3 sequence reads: CASSLAPGTYEQYF. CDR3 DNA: TGTGCCAGCAGCTTAGCTCCAGGCACCTACGAGCAGTACTTC.

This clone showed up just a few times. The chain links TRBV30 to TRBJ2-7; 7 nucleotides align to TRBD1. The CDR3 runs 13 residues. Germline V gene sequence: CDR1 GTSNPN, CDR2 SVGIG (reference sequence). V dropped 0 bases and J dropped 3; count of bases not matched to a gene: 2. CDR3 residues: CAWSVQGNYEQYF. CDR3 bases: TGTGCCTGGAGTGTACAGGGGAACTACGAGCAGTACTTC.

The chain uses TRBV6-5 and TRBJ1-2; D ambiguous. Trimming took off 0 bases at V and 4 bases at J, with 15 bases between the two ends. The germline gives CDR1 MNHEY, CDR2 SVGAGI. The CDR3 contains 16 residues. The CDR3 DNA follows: TGTGCCAGCAGTTACTCGCGCGACGGTCCGGGCTATGGCTACACCTTC. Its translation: CASSYSRDGPGYGYTF.

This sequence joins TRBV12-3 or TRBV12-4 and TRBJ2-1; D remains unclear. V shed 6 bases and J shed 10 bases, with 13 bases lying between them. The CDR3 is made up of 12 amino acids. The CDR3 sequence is CASSQTTREQFF. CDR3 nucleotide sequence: TGTGCCAGCAGCCAAACCACCAGAGAGCAGTTCTTC.

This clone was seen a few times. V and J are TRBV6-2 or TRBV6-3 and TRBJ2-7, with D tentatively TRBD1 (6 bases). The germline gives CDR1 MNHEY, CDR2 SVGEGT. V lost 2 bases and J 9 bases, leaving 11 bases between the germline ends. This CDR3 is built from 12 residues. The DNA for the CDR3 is TGTGCCAGCAGTTACCCGACAGGTTGGCAGTACTTC. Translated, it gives CASSYPTGWQYF.

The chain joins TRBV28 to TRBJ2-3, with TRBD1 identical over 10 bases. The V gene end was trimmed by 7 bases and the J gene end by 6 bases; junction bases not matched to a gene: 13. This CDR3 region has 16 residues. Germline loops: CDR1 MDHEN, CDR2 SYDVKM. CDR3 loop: CASNTGTGATWDTQYF. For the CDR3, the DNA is TGTGCCAGCAATACCGGGACAGGGGCAACATGGGATACGCAGTATTTT.

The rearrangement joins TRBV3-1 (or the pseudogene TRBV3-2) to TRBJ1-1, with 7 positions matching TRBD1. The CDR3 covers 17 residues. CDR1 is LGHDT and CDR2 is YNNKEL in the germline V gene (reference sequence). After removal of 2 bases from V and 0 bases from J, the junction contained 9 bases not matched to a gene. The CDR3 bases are TGTGCCAGCAGCCAAAGACGGGACAGACATATGAACACTGAAGCTTTCTTT. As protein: CASSQRRDRHMNTEAFF.

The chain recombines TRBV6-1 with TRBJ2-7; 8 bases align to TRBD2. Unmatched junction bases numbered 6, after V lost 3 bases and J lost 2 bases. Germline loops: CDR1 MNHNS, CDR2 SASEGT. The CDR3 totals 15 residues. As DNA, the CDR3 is TGTGCCAGCAGTGAGGCCGGGACTAGTGCCTACGAGCAGTACTTC. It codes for CASSEAGTSAYEQYF.

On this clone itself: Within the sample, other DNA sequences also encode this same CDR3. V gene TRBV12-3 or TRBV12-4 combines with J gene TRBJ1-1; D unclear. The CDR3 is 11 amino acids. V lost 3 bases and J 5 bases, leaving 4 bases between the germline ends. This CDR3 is CASSLGTEAFF. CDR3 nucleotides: TGTGCCAGCAGTTTGGGGACTGAAGCTTTCTTT.

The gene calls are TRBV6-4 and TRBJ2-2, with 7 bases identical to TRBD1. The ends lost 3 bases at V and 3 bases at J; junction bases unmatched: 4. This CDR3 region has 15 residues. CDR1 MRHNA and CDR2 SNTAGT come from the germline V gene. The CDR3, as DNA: TGTGCCAGCAGTGAGGCAGGGGGTCACACCGGGGAGCTGTTTTTT. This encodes CASSEAGGHTGELFF.

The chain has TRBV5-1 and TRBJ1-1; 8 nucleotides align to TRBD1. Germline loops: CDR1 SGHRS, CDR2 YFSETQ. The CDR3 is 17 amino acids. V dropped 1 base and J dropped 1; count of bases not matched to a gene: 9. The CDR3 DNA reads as TGCGCCAGCAGCTTGAATCGCCGCGACAGGGGGAACACTGAAGCTTTCTTT. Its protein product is CASSLNRRDRGNTEAFF.